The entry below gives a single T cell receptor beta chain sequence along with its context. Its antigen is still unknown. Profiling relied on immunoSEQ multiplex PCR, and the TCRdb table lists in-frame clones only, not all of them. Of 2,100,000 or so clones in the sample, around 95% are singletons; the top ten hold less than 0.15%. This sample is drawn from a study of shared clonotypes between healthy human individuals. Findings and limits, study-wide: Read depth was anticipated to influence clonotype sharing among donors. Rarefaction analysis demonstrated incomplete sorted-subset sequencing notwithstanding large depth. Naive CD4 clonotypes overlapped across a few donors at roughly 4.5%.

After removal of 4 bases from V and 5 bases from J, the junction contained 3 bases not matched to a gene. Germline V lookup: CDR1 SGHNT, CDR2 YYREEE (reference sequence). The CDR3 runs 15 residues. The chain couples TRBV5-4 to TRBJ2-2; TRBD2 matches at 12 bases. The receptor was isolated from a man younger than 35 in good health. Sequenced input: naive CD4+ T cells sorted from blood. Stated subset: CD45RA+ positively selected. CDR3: CASSQTSGSTGELFF. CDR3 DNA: TGTGCCAGCAGCCAGACTAGCGGGAGTACCGGGGAGCTGTTTTTT.